These 28 T cell receptor beta chains share one sample of origin, sequenced in a study of blood T cell repertoires in COVID-19. The assay was immunoSEQ multiplex PCR, and TCRdb's table has in-frame clones only and misses some. The table lists around 700,000 clones, just under 90% of them singletons. Sequencing used peripheral blood. The source is a woman between 18 and 29 years old with acute or convalescent COVID-19.

CDR3 in amino acids: CASSPRPGQPTGNTIYF. CDR3 bases: TGTGCCAGCAGTCCCCGACCGGGACAGCCTACTGGAAACACCATATATTTT. The chain has TRBV6-6 and TRBJ1-3; 7 bases line up with TRBD1. The germline V gene encodes CDR1 MNHNY and CDR2 SVGAGI (reference sequence). With V trimmed by 5 bases and J by 2 bases, 12 bases remained unmatched. There are 17 residues in the CDR3.

This clone appeared a single time. This chain uses TRBV24-1 with TRBJ2-3; 10 bases align to TRBD1. Trimming at V came to 4 bases and at J to 4 bases, leaving 7 bases not matched to a gene. From germline, CDR1 is KGHDR and CDR2 SFDVKD. The CDR3 extends over 16 amino acids. CDR3 DNA sequence: TGTGCCACCAGTGACACCGGGACAGGGGCCCCAGATACGCAGTATTTT. This sequence encodes CATSDTGTGAPDTQYF.

This chain links TRBV6-5 with TRBJ1-6, with unresolved D. The germline V gene encodes CDR1 MNHEY and CDR2 SVGAGI. This CDR3 has 13 amino acids. V was shortened by 5 bases and J by 9 bases, with 11 bases between the two germline ends. CDR3 loop: CASSMNFGSPLHF. In nucleotides, the CDR3 is TGTGCCAGCAGTATGAACTTTGGTTCACCCCTCCACTTT.

The chain links TRBV13 to TRBJ1-1, with TRBD1 matching 7 bases. The CDR3 runs to 13 residues. The V segment lost 5 bases and the J segment 11 bases; nucleotides outside the gene matches: 11. The V gene's germline CDR1 is PRHDT and CDR2 FYEKMQ (reference sequence). In DNA, the CDR3 is TGTGCCAGCAGCCTATGGACAGGACTTGATGCTTTCTTT. Protein: CASSLWTGLDAFF.

DNA for the CDR3: TGTGCCAGCTCACCACCGGGGCTAGCGGGCACCGGGGAGCTGTTTTTT. This gives the protein CASSPPGLAGTGELFF. The V gene is TRBV18, the J gene TRBJ2-2; 8 bases are shared with TRBD2. CDR1 is KGHSH and CDR2 is LQKENI in the germline V gene. The CDR3 is 16 residues long. J was trimmed by 4 bases and V by 0 bases; bases with no gene match: 4.

A few counts support this clone. The gene calls are TRBV5-1 and TRBJ2-5; 8 bases match TRBD2. CDR3 size: 13 residues. Germline values: CDR1 SGHRS, CDR2 YFSETQ. J gave up 4 bases and V 4 bases, and 3 bases lay outside the gene matches. The CDR3 reads CASSPGLVETQYF. The CDR3 coding sequence is TGCGCCAGCAGCCCGGGACTAGTAGAGACCCAGTACTTC.

J is TRBJ1-2 and V is TRBV18; D is uncertain. From germline, CDR1 is KGHSH and CDR2 LQKENI. This CDR3 region has 14 residues. Trimming pared 4 bases from V and 2 bases from J, leaving 11 bases between. The CDR3 spells CASSRAKNNYGYTF. CDR3 DNA: TGTGCCAGCTCACGGGCCAAGAACAACTATGGCTACACCTTC.

J is TRBJ1-2 and V is TRBV5-1, with a weak D call TRBD1 (6 bases). This CDR3 is 15 amino acids long. Per germline, CDR1 SGHRS and CDR2 YFSETQ. V dropped 4 bases and J dropped 6 bases, with 19 bases sitting between them. The CDR3, as DNA: TGCGCCAGCAGCCTTGGGGCGGGGGCTGGGAATGGCTACACCTTC. This translates into CASSLGAGAGNGYTF.

This rearrangement joins TRBV12-5 to TRBJ2-1; D unclear. The V gene lost 6 bases and the J gene lost 4 bases, with 10 bases spanning the gap. The germline V gene encodes CDR1 LGHNT and CDR2 FRNRAP. This CDR3 has 13 amino acids. CDR3: CASGASGYNEQFF. As DNA, the CDR3 is TGTGCTAGTGGCGCTAGTGGGTACAATGAGCAGTTCTTC.

V is TRBV5-6 and J is TRBJ1-2; tentatively, D is TRBD1 (5 bases). V lost 3 bases and J lost 4, with 25 bases in between. CDR1 is SGHDT and CDR2 is YYEEEE in the germline V gene. The CDR3 loop spans 18 amino acids. CDR3 DNA: TGTGCCAGCAGCTCGACCGGGACTGGCTGGCTTAGAGGCTATGGCTACACCTTC. This gives the protein CASSSTGTGWLRGYGYTF.

The chain has TRBV5-4 and TRBJ1-2, with a possible D match to TRBD1 (5 bases). The CDR3 covers 14 residues. Trimming left V 2 bases short and J 3 bases short, with 11 bases between. Germline CDR1 SGHNT, CDR2 YYREEE (reference sequence). The CDR3 sequence is CASSFPRGDYGYTF. CDR3 in DNA: TGTGCCAGCAGCTTTCCAAGGGGTGACTATGGCTACACCTTC.

The chain combines TRBV10-3 with TRBJ2-7; TRBD1 aligns across 10 bases. The CDR3 spans 14 residues. The V gene's germline CDR1 is ENHRY and CDR2 SYGVKD. With V trimmed by 6 bases and J by 5 bases, 7 bases remained unmatched. CDR3 protein: CAISLTGGLDEQYF. The CDR3 DNA sequence: TGTGCCATCAGCTTGACAGGGGGCTTGGACGAGCAGTACTTC.

The DNA for the CDR3 is TGTGCCAGCAGTAACCCGACAGAAGTCTCTCGGGAGCAGTACTTC. Translating it yields CASSNPTEVSREQYF. This chain joins TRBV6-5 and TRBJ2-7, with D perhaps TRBD1 (5 bases). Germline CDR1 MNHEY, CDR2 SVGAGI. The CDR3 loop spans 15 amino acids. Trimming shortened V by 5 bases and J by 7 bases, and 21 bases separated the two germline ends.

CDR3 residues: CASSFAGATEAFF. The CDR3 nucleotides read TGTGCCAGCAGCTTCGCGGGGGCCACTGAAGCTTTCTTT. V gene TRBV7-9 combines with J gene TRBJ1-1; possibly TRBD1 for D (6 bases). V was shortened by 3 bases and J by 4 bases, with 9 bases between the two germline ends. Germline CDR1 and CDR2: SEHNR and FQNEAQ (reference sequence). The CDR3 runs 13 residues.

The V call is TRBV5-1, the J call TRBJ2-7; D may be TRBD1 (6 bases). The CDR3 runs 15 residues. Germline-derived CDR1 and CDR2 are SGHRS and YFSETQ. The germline V and J ends were trimmed by 2 bases and 0 bases, with 12 bases remaining between them. The CDR3: CASSLGGDPSYEQYF. Written as DNA, the CDR3 is TGCGCCAGCAGCTTAGGGGGTGACCCCTCCTACGAGCAGTACTTC.

This clone has more than one count but fewer than ten. This specimen includes other DNA sequences encoding the same CDR3. The rearrangement links TRBV2 to TRBJ1-5, with 8 bases that match TRBD1. J gave up 6 bases and V 3 bases, and 4 bases lay outside the gene matches. There are 14 residues in the CDR3. Germline V lookup: CDR1 SNHLY, CDR2 FYNNEI. The CDR3 reads CASSEGRGPQPQHF. CDR3 in DNA: TGTGCCAGCAGTGAGGGCAGGGGGCCTCAGCCCCAGCATTTT.

This clone was recorded once. The rearrangement links TRBV5-1 to TRBJ2-7, with 9 positions matching TRBD1. The V segment lost 0 bases and the J segment 1 base; nucleotides outside the gene matches: 5. Germline CDR1 SGHRS, CDR2 YFSETQ. This CDR3 is built from 16 residues. Here the CDR3 DNA reads TGCGCCAGCAGCTTGGAGGGACAGGGTAAGTCCTACGAGCAGTACTTC. Translated, it gives CASSLEGQGKSYEQYF.

This chain connects TRBV2 to TRBJ2-7; 7 bases map to TRBD2. This CDR3 is built from 15 residues. Germline V gene data show CDR1 as SNHLY and CDR2 as FYNNEI. The V gene end was trimmed by 1 base and the J gene end by 1 base; junction bases not matched to a gene: 4. The DNA of the CDR3 is TGTGCCAGCAGTGAAGGAGCGGGGAATTCCTACGAGCAGTACTTC. Encoded protein: CASSEGAGNSYEQYF.

The V gene is TRBV7-9, the J gene TRBJ1-2, with D tentatively TRBD1 (6 bases). V dropped 8 bases and J dropped 5 bases, with 15 bases sitting between them. In germline, CDR1 is SEHNR, CDR2 FQNEAQ (reference sequence). CDR3 length: 13 residues. DNA for the CDR3: TGTGCCAGCGGCCGACAGGAAAGATATGGCTACACCTTC. Amino acid sequence: CASGRQERYGYTF.

The chain links TRBV6-6 to TRBJ1-1; no reliable D call. The length of the CDR3 is 13 residues. Germline V CDR1 and CDR2: MNHNY, SVGAGI (reference sequence). Trimming removed 7 bases at V and 1 base at J, with 10 bases between. CDR3 loop: CASTPPGNTEAFF. The CDR3 nucleotides read TGTGCCAGCACCCCCCCGGGGAACACTGAAGCTTTCTTT.

V gene TRBV28 combines with J gene TRBJ1-5; unclear D gene. This CDR3 contains 15 residues. Trimming removed 4 bases from V and 6 bases from J, with 16 bases in between. Germline V gene lookup returns CDR1 MDHEN and CDR2 SYDVKM. The CDR3 DNA reads as TGTGCCAGCAGTTCCGGGTCCCCTAGGAGTCAGCCCCAGCATTTT. Protein: CASSSGSPRSQPQHF.

The rearrangement joins TRBV4-1 to TRBJ2-7; D might be TRBD1 (6 bases). This CDR3 has 15 amino acids. Trimming stripped 4 bases from V and 4 bases from J, with 17 bases between. Germline lookup yields CDR1 MGHRA and CDR2 YSYEKL. The CDR3 spells CASSPGQNLLYEQYF. The DNA for the CDR3 is TGCGCCAGCAGCCCTGGACAGAACCTACTTTACGAGCAGTACTTC.

V gene TRBV6-2 or TRBV6-3 combines with J gene TRBJ1-5; maybe TRBD1 (5 bases). This CDR3 region has 14 residues. V lost 2 bases and J lost 4, with 9 bases in between. Germline CDR1 and CDR2: MNHEY and SVGEGT. The CDR3 bases are TGTGCCAGCAGTTACGCGGGGGGTAATCAGCCCCAGCATTTT. This encodes CASSYAGGNQPQHF.

The V call is TRBV27, the J call TRBJ1-5, with a tentative D call TRBD1 (6 bases). The CDR3 runs 14 residues. The V gene's germline CDR1 is MNHEY and CDR2 SMNVEV (reference sequence). V lost 5 bases, J lost 3 bases, and 11 bases lay in between. The CDR3 coding sequence is TGTGCCAGCAGTCCGAGGGGGTTCAATCAGCCCCAGCATTTT. Translated: CASSPRGFNQPQHF.

CDR3 sequence (DNA): TGTGCCAGCAGAATCGACAGACTTAGCAATCAGCCCCAGCATTTT. It specifies CASRIDRLSNQPQHF. The rearrangement links TRBV6-5 to TRBJ1-5; maybe TRBD1 (5 bases). V dropped 6 bases and J dropped 0 bases, with 12 bases sitting between them. The germline CDR1 and CDR2 sequences are MNHEY and SVGAGI. The CDR3 spans 15 residues.

The chain employs TRBV7-7 and TRBJ2-1, with 7 nucleotides matching TRBD1. CDR1 SSHAT and CDR2 FNYEAQ come from the germline V gene (reference sequence). The CDR3 length is 16 residues. With 0 bases clipped from V and 5 bases from J, the junction kept 7 bases outside the gene matches. CDR3 amino acids: CASSLARQGENNEQFF. The CDR3 DNA is TGTGCCAGCAGCTTAGCGAGGCAGGGGGAAAACAATGAGCAGTTCTTC. Filled out from reference TRBV7-7 and TRBJ2-1, the complete variable domain reads GAGVSQSPRYKVTKRGQDVTLRCDPISSHATLYWYQQALGQGPEFLTYFNYEAQPDKSGLPSDRFSAERPEGSISTLTIQRTEQRDSAMYRCASSLARQGENNEQFFGPGTRLTVL.

J is TRBJ2-1 and V is TRBV5-5; 13 bases fit TRBD2. Germline lookup yields CDR1 SGHKS and CDR2 YYEKEE (reference sequence). J gave up 9 bases and V 5 bases, and 8 bases lay outside the gene matches. This CDR3 has 15 amino acids. The CDR3 nucleotides are TGTGCCAGCAGACAACTAGCGGGGGGGCTCCTTGAGCAGTTCTTC. This codes for CASRQLAGGLLEQFF.

The sample holds a few counts of this clone. This chain uses TRBV10-3 with TRBJ2-7; TRBD1 matches 11 bases. CDR3 length: 15 amino acids. The V segment lost 6 bases and the J segment 1 base; nucleotides outside the gene matches: 5. The germline gives CDR1 ENHRY, CDR2 SYGVKD. The CDR3 here is CAIRGQGVGSYEQYF. The CDR3 DNA is TGTGCCATCAGGGGACAGGGGGTCGGGTCCTACGAGCAGTACTTC.